The 17 T cell receptor beta chains below were found in one sample sequenced in a study of cytomegalovirus exposure and HLA in healthy donors. Both 60 Vbeta primers and 13 Jbeta primers went into the PCR. TCRdb keeps only in-frame clones here, not all; method: immunoSEQ multiplex PCR. Recorded here are tens of thousands of clones; the top ten clones represent about 0.6%. Material for sequencing was PBMCs. The receptor source for this set is a middle-aged man in good health and CMV-seronegative.

The rearrangement joins TRBV4-1 to TRBJ2-1; 9 nucleotides align to TRBD2. Per the germline V gene, CDR1 is MGHRA and CDR2 is YSYEKL. V lost 1 base to trimming and J lost 5 bases; unmatched junction nucleotides: 6. The CDR3 runs 16 residues. CDR3 DNA: TGCGCCAGCAGCCAAGTCCCAGCGGGGGGTCACAATGAGCAGTTCTTC. This translates into CASSQVPAGGHNEQFF.

J is TRBJ2-1 and V is TRBV29-1, with 8 bases matching TRBD2. V dropped 6 bases and J dropped 4; count of bases not matched to a gene: 8. Germline CDR1 reads SQVTM; CDR2 reads ANQGSEA. The CDR3 sequence is 14 residues long. Here the CDR3 DNA reads TGCAGCGTGAATGTAGCGGGGAGGTACAATGAGCAGTTCTTC. Its protein is CSVNVAGRYNEQFF.

CDR3 sequence reads: CASRRTNSGQPQHF. CDR3 nucleotides: TGTGCCAGCCGAAGAACTAATTCTGGTCAGCCCCAGCATTTT. This chain joins TRBV28 and TRBJ1-5, with no clear D. Trimming removed 8 bases from V and 6 bases from J, with 17 bases in between. This CDR3 comprises 14 residues. From germline, CDR1 is MDHEN and CDR2 SYDVKM.

The chain joins TRBV6-6 to TRBJ1-1; D ambiguous. Deletions cut 4 bases from V and 1 base from J, with 10 bases between. Germline V gene lookup returns CDR1 MNHNY and CDR2 SVGAGI (reference sequence). The CDR3 spans 14 residues. Here the CDR3 reads CASSSPGSNTEAFF. The CDR3 nucleotides are TGTGCCAGCAGTTCTCCGGGATCGAACACTGAAGCTTTCTTT.

The chain carries TRBV18 and TRBJ1-2; TRBD1 matches 8 bases. CDR1 and CDR2 from the germline V gene are KGHSH and LQKENI. The V gene end was trimmed by 0 bases and the J gene end by 7 bases; junction bases not matched to a gene: 10. This CDR3 contains 16 residues. Written as DNA, the CDR3 is TGTGCCAGCTCACCACCGGCGCGGACAGGGACTTTTGGCTACACCTTC. Protein product: CASSPPARTGTFGYTF.

This chain connects TRBV7-3 to TRBJ2-5; a possible D gene is TRBD1 (6 bases). Trimming cost V 1 base and J 3 bases, with 9 bases left between them. The CDR3 length is 14 residues. The V gene's germline CDR1 is SGHTA and CDR2 FQGTGA. The DNA of the CDR3 is TGTGCCAGCAGCTTAAACCAGGGGAAAGAGACCCAGTACTTC. This codes for CASSLNQGKETQYF. The full variable domain, in which reference TRBV7-3 and TRBJ2-5 provide the parts outside the CDR3, is GAGVSQTPSNKVTEKGKYVELRCDPISGHTALYWYRQSLGQGPEFLIYFQGTGAADDSGLPNDRFFAVRPEGSVSTLKIQRTERGDSAVYLCASSLNQGKETQYFGPGTRLLVL.

The genes are TRBV21-1 and TRBJ2-5; no DNA check was done on the table's D call, TRBD2. TRBV21-1 is a known pseudogene. This CDR3 has 15 amino acids. Written as DNA, the CDR3 is TGTGCGAGCAGGGCAGCGGGGGGGCCAGAAGAGACCCAGTACTTC. Translated, it gives CASRAAGGPEETQYF.

This sequence joins TRBV7-3 and TRBJ1-1; D not certain. Germline CDR1 and CDR2: SGHTA and FQGTGA. Trimming left V 2 bases short and J 0 bases short, with 7 bases between. CDR3 size: 14 residues. In nucleotides, the CDR3 is TGTGCCAGCAGCTTAGGAGAGATGAACACTGAAGCTTTCTTT. Translation gives CASSLGEMNTEAFF. Variable domain in full (rest from reference TRBV7-3 and TRBJ1-1): GAGVSQTPSNKVTEKGKYVELRCDPISGHTALYWYRQSLGQGPEFLIYFQGTGAADDSGLPNDRFFAVRPEGSVSTLKIQRTERGDSAVYLCASSLGEMNTEAFFGQGTRLTVV.

The gene calls are TRBV4-1 and TRBJ1-3, with TRBD1 as a possible D gene (5 bases). CDR1 is MGHRA, CDR2 YSYEKL, per germline. The CDR3 spans 17 residues. V lost 4 bases and J 4 bases, leaving 20 bases between the germline ends. As DNA, the CDR3 is TGCGCCAGCAGCCCGGGCCCCGGTCAGGGTGCCGGAAACACCATATATTTT. Protein: CASSPGPGQGAGNTIYF.

The genes are TRBV28 and TRBJ1-2; tentative D call: TRBD1 (6 bases). This CDR3 spans 14 amino acids. The ends were cut back, 7 bases at V and 0 bases at J, with 12 bases in the middle. In germline, CDR1 is MDHEN, CDR2 SYDVKM. CDR3 DNA: TGTGCCAGCATCGCAGGGGCCACTAACTATGGCTACACCTTC. Residues: CASIAGATNYGYTF.

The rearrangement uses TRBV13 and TRBJ1-4; 8 nucleotides agree with TRBD1. This CDR3 comprises 16 residues. Losses at the gene ends were 7 bases for V and 1 base for J; bases not matched to a gene: 8. Germline V CDR1 and CDR2: PRHDT, FYEKMQ (reference sequence). The CDR3 bases are TGTGCCAGCACCATCGGACAGGGAGTAACTAATGAAAAACTGTTTTTT. It yields the protein CASTIGQGVTNEKLFF.

The gene calls are TRBV7-2 and TRBJ2-7; 9 nucleotides agree with TRBD2. Trimming removed 5 bases from V and 2 bases from J; junction bases left unmatched: 7. The CDR3 totals 15 residues. From germline, CDR1 is SGHTA and CDR2 FQGNSA. CDR3 DNA sequence: TGTGCCAGCAGCCCAATAGCGGGGGCGGCCTACGAGCAGTACTTC. Protein: CASSPIAGAAYEQYF.

The V gene is TRBV5-6, the J gene TRBJ1-6, with TRBD1 matching over 10 bases. Germline trimming cut 8 bases from V and 6 bases from J; bases unmatched to any gene: 5. The germline CDR1 and CDR2 sequences are SGHDT and YYEEEE. The CDR3 runs to 14 residues. CDR3 region: CASSTGGLNSPLHF. In DNA form, the CDR3 reads TGTGCCAGTTCGACAGGGGGCCTTAATTCACCCCTCCACTTT.

CDR3 nucleotide sequence: TGTGCCAGCAGCTCTTGGGACAGCCTCAATCAGCCCCAGCATTTT. Residues: CASSSWDSLNQPQHF. This sequence joins TRBV7-9 and TRBJ1-5, with TRBD1 matching 7 bases. In germline, CDR1 is SEHNR, CDR2 FQNEAQ (reference sequence). Losses at the gene ends were 4 bases for V and 3 bases for J; bases not matched to a gene: 6. The CDR3 is 15 residues long.

The V call is TRBV18, the J call TRBJ1-6; 7 bases agree with TRBD1. This CDR3 region has 17 residues. The V and J ends lost 4 bases and 0 bases, in that order; junction bases with no gene match: 6. Germline loops: CDR1 KGHSH, CDR2 LQKENI. The CDR3 sequence is CASSHTGDSSYNSPLHF. As DNA, the CDR3 is TGTGCCAGCTCACACACGGGGGACAGCTCCTATAATTCACCCCTCCACTTT.

This chain joins TRBV6-5 and TRBJ1-1; TRBD1 is a possible D gene (6 bases). The CDR3 covers 13 residues. Germline assignment: CDR1 MNHEY and CDR2 SVGAGI. V was clipped by 0 bases and J by 4 bases, with 6 bases between them. As DNA, the CDR3 is TGTGCCAGCAGTTACTCAGGGGGCACTGAAGCTTTCTTT. Amino acids: CASSYSGGTEAFF.

The chain employs TRBV2 and TRBJ1-5, with a possible D match to TRBD1 (5 bases). V was shortened by 3 bases and J by 0 bases, with 6 bases between the two germline ends. The CDR3 loop spans 14 amino acids. CDR1 and CDR2 from the germline V gene are SNHLY and FYNNEI. In DNA form, the CDR3 reads TGTGCCAGCAGTGACAGGGATAGCAATCAGCCCCAGCATTTT. It codes for CASSDRDSNQPQHF.